The 8 T cell receptor beta chains reported below all come from one sample, sequenced in a study of PD-1 blockade in mismatch repair-deficient tumors. Generated by immunoSEQ multiplex PCR, the TCRdb table keeps only in-frame clones and is missing some. The sample contains just over 25,000 clones, 84% of which appear only once. The specimen was PBMCs, collected before pembrolizumab treatment. These TCRs come from an adult with mismatch repair-deficient cancer.

This chain joins TRBV6-4 and TRBJ1-1; tentative D call: TRBD1 (6 bases). The ends were cut back, 6 bases at V and 4 bases at J, with 24 bases in the middle. CDR3 length: 17 residues. The V gene's germline CDR1 is MRHNA and CDR2 SNTAGT. CDR3 sequence: CASSATGTPGSTTEAFF. In nucleotides, the CDR3 is TGTGCCAGCAGCGCAACAGGGACGCCGGGGAGTACCACTGAAGCTTTCTTT.

The CDR3 nucleotides are TGTGCCAGCAGCGGGGGGAGTGAGCAGTTCTTC. Its protein product is CASSGGSEQFF. J is TRBJ2-1 and V is TRBV7-3, with D maybe TRBD2 (6 bases). V was shortened by 5 bases and J by 9 bases, with 8 bases between the two germline ends. The CDR3 is made up of 11 amino acids. Germline V gives CDR1 SGHTA, CDR2 FQGTGA.

The chain links TRBV19 to TRBJ2-1, with D tentatively TRBD2 (5 bases). The CDR3 spans 15 residues. Trimming removed 9 bases from V and 9 bases from J, with 24 bases in between. CDR1 and CDR2 (germline): LNHDA, SQIVND (reference sequence). As DNA, the CDR3 is TGTGCCAGCCGCCCGGCGTGGTTGGGAGACGGTGAGCAGTTCTTC. Its translation is CASRPAWLGDGEQFF.

V and J are TRBV5-1 and TRBJ2-1; 11 positions agree with TRBD2. V shed 2 bases and J 6 bases; nucleotides not matched to a gene: 4. This CDR3 has 15 residues. CDR1 is SGHRS, CDR2 YFSETQ, per germline. In DNA form, the CDR3 reads TGCGCCAGCAGCTTTACCGGGACTAGCGGCAATGAGCAGTTCTTC. As protein: CASSFTGTSGNEQFF. Supplemented by reference TRBV5-1 and TRBJ2-1, the full variable domain reads KAGVTQTPRYLIKTRGQQVTLSCSPISGHRSVSWYQQTPGQGLQFLFEYFSETQRNKGNFPGRFSGRQFSNSRSEMNVSTLELGDSALYLCASSFTGTSGNEQFFGPGTRLTVL.

This chain uses TRBV12-5 with TRBJ2-5, with TRBD2 identical over 8 bases. This CDR3 region has 13 residues. J lost 3 bases, V lost 6 bases, and 3 bases had no gene match. Germline V gene lookup returns CDR1 LGHNT and CDR2 FRNRAP. The CDR3 loop is CASGKLAEETQYF. DNA of the CDR3: TGTGCTAGTGGCAAACTAGCGGAAGAGACCCAGTACTTC.

The CDR3 is CASSQGQGDRTGELFF. Written as DNA, the CDR3 is TGCGCCAGCAGCCAAGGGCAGGGGGACAGAACCGGGGAGCTGTTTTTT. The chain employs TRBV4-1 and TRBJ2-2, with TRBD1 matching over 7 bases. CDR3 length: 16 residues. CDR1 is MGHRA and CDR2 is YSYEKL in the germline V gene. With 1 base clipped from V and 5 bases from J, the junction kept 7 bases outside the gene matches.

Judged by abundance, this clone is medium-sized (0.01 to 0.1%). The CDR3 nucleotides are TGTGCCAGCAGTGGAGGAGTGAATTCTGGAAACACCATATATTTT. Its translation is CASSGGVNSGNTIYF. This chain connects TRBV2 to TRBJ1-3; D is ambiguous. This CDR3 region has 15 residues. Germline CDR1 and CDR2: SNHLY and FYNNEI. The V end was cut by 4 bases, the J end by 1 base, with 11 bases between.

The count of this clone is one. This chain connects TRBV19 to TRBJ1-2; possibly TRBD1 for D (5 bases). The ends were cut back, 11 bases at V and 5 bases at J, with 15 bases in the middle. The CDR3 is made up of 12 amino acids. CDR1 and CDR2 (germline): LNHDA, SQIVND (reference sequence). The CDR3 sequence is CAVWEGPYGYTF. The CDR3 region has the DNA TGTGCCGTCTGGGAGGGGCCGTATGGCTACACCTTC. The full variable domain, rest sourced from reference TRBV19 and TRBJ1-2, is DGGITQSPKYLFRKEGQNVTLSCEQNLNHDAMYWYRQDPGQGLRLIYYSQIVNDFQKGDIAEGYSVSREKKESFPLTVTSAQKNPTAFYLCAVWEGPYGYTFGSGTRLTVV.